This TCR beta chain was sequenced for a study of cytomegalovirus exposure and HLA in healthy donors. Study results and limitations: Researchers had no immune exposure information except CMV serostatus available. Reportedly, cytomegalovirus status was diagnosed with high sensitivity and specificity.

As concerns this clone: Antigen: not known.

Healthy bone marrow donors made up the cohort. Losses at the gene ends were 3 bases for V and 4 bases for J; bases not matched to a gene: 4. The CDR3 extends over 16 amino acids. Germline V CDR1 and CDR2: KGHSH, LQKENI. The study ran its PCR with 60 Vbeta and 13 Jbeta primers. Original handling: Among the unique TCR beta chains that a later analysis counted, 80 million to 100 million in all, some 10 million were shared. The repertoire was sequenced with immunoSEQ multiplex PCR; TCRdb's copy has only in-frame clones and lacks some. That table is the source of V, J and clone size, and D and trimming were worked out from the DNA. The sample lists 150,000 or so clones, around 70% seen once, with 4% to 5% in the top ten.

This receptor was obtained from a man between 18 and 35 years old in good health and CMV-seropositive. The material sequenced was PBMCs. The chain is built from TRBV18 and TRBJ1-3; 12 bases match TRBD1. As DNA, the CDR3 is TGTGCCAGCTCACCCCCGGGACAGGGGGCCGGAAACACCATATATTTT. Residues: CASSPPGQGAGNTIYF.